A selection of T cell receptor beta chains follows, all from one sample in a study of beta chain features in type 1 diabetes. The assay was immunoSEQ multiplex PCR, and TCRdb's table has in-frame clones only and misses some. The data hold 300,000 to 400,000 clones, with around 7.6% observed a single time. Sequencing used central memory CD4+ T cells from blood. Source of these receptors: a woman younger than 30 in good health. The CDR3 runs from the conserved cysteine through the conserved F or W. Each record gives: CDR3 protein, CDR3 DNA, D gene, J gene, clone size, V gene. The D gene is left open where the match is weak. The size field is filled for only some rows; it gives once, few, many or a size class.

CDR3aa: CASNLDGSGNQPQHF
CDR3nt: TGTGCCAGCAACCTAGACGGGTCGGGCAATCAGCCCCAGCATTTT
d_gene: .
j_gene: TRBJ1-5
abundance: .
v_gene: TRBV27

CDR3aa: CASSPGHTYEQYF
CDR3nt: TGCGCCAGCAGCCCGGGACATACCTACGAGCAGTACTTC
d_gene: .
j_gene: TRBJ2-7
abundance: .
v_gene: TRBV5-1

CDR3aa: CATQNYPSSYNEQFF
CDR3nt: TGTGCCACACAAAACTACCCGAGCTCCTACAATGAGCAGTTCTTC
d_gene: .
j_gene: TRBJ2-1
abundance: .
v_gene: TRBV27

CDR3aa: CASSSPSGEGNQPQHF
CDR3nt: TGTGCCAGCAGTTCGCCCTCCGGCGAGGGGAATCAGCCCCAGCATTTT
d_gene: .
j_gene: TRBJ1-5
abundance: few
v_gene: TRBV28

CDR3aa: CASSLTGNTEAFF
CDR3nt: TGTGCCAGCAGCTTAACGGGGAACACTGAAGCTTTCTTT
d_gene: .
j_gene: TRBJ1-1
abundance: few
v_gene: TRBV7-3

CDR3aa: CASSLTSSGRATTDTQYF
CDR3nt: TGTGCCAGCAGCTTAACGTCGAGCGGGAGGGCCACTACCGATACGCAGTATTTT
d_gene: TRBD2
j_gene: TRBJ2-3
abundance: .
v_gene: TRBV7-2

CDR3aa: CASSVFREAFF
CDR3nt: TGTGCCAGCAGTGTTTTCCGGGAAGCTTTCTTT
d_gene: .
j_gene: TRBJ1-1
abundance: many
v_gene: TRBV2

CDR3aa: CASSSSGPYQETQYF
CDR3nt: TGCGCCAGCAGCTCTAGCGGACCGTACCAAGAGACCCAGTACTTC
d_gene: TRBD2
j_gene: TRBJ2-5
abundance: .
v_gene: TRBV5-1

CDR3aa: CASSLPGTARQPQHF
CDR3nt: TGTGCCAGCAGTTTGCCGGGGACAGCCCGGCAGCCCCAGCATTTT
d_gene: TRBD1
j_gene: TRBJ1-5
abundance: few
v_gene: TRBV28

CDR3aa: CASRGHRNQPQHF
CDR3nt: TGTGCCAGTCGGGGACATCGCAATCAGCCCCAGCATTTT
d_gene: .
j_gene: TRBJ1-5
abundance: few
v_gene: TRBV19

CDR3aa: CASSLYFGATPQHF
CDR3nt: TGTGCCAGCAGCTTATATTTCGGCGCCACCCCCCAGCATTTT
d_gene: .
j_gene: TRBJ1-5
abundance: .
v_gene: TRBV7-8

CDR3aa: CASSPDGGTTNTGELFF
CDR3nt: TGTGCCAGCAGCCCCGATGGCGGGACCACGAACACCGGGGAGCTGTTTTTT
d_gene: .
j_gene: TRBJ2-2
abundance: few
v_gene: TRBV5-4

CDR3aa: CASSLIAETQYF
CDR3nt: TGTGCCAGCAGCTTGATTGCAGAGACCCAGTACTTC
d_gene: .
j_gene: TRBJ2-5
abundance: few
v_gene: TRBV2

CDR3aa: CASSSTGGNEKLFF
CDR3nt: TGTGCCAGCAGTTCGACAGGGGGTAATGAAAAACTGTTTTTT
d_gene: TRBD1
j_gene: TRBJ1-4
abundance: many
v_gene: TRBV28

CDR3aa: CATSRDLAGGGTEAFF
CDR3nt: TGTGCCACCAGCAGAGATCTAGCAGGGGGAGGCACTGAAGCTTTCTTT
d_gene: TRBD1
j_gene: TRBJ1-1
abundance: .
v_gene: TRBV15

CDR3aa: CASTGRGSETQYF
CDR3nt: TGTGCCAGCACGGGTCGGGGTTCAGAGACCCAGTACTTC
d_gene: .
j_gene: TRBJ2-5
abundance: many
v_gene: TRBV5-4

CDR3aa: CAISELMWREGRTQYF
CDR3nt: TGTGCCATCAGTGAGTTGATGTGGCGGGAGGGCCGGACGCAGTATTTT
d_gene: TRBD2
j_gene: TRBJ2-3
abundance: many
v_gene: TRBV10-3

CDR3aa: CASRKVSGGYTF
CDR3nt: TGTGCCAGCAGGAAGGTCTCGGGAGGCTACACCTTC
d_gene: .
j_gene: TRBJ1-2
abundance: few
v_gene: TRBV25-1

CDR3aa: CATSNVGETQYF
CDR3nt: TGTGCCACCAGCAATGTCGGAGAGACCCAGTACTTC
d_gene: .
j_gene: TRBJ2-5
abundance: few
v_gene: TRBV15

CDR3aa: CASSSASVGVYNEQFF
CDR3nt: TGTGCCAGCAGCTCGGCTAGCGTCGGGGTTTACAATGAGCAGTTCTTC
d_gene: .
j_gene: TRBJ2-1
abundance: few
v_gene: TRBV7-8

CDR3aa: CASSSGASTEAFF
CDR3nt: TGTGCCAGCAGTTCAGGGGCGAGCACTGAAGCTTTCTTT
d_gene: .
j_gene: TRBJ1-1
abundance: few
v_gene: TRBV7-9

CDR3aa: CASGALAGSYNEQFF
CDR3nt: TGTGCCAGCGGGGCGCTAGCGGGATCCTACAATGAGCAGTTCTTC
d_gene: TRBD2
j_gene: TRBJ2-1
abundance: .
v_gene: TRBV6-5

CDR3aa: CASSLSGSPSEQYF
CDR3nt: TGTGCCAGCAGCTTAAGCGGGAGTCCCTCCGAGCAGTACTTC
d_gene: TRBD2
j_gene: TRBJ2-7
abundance: few
v_gene: TRBV7-2

CDR3aa: CASIRGDSGNTIYF
CDR3nt: TGTGCCAGCATTAGGGGGGACTCTGGAAACACCATATATTTT
d_gene: .
j_gene: TRBJ1-3
abundance: .
v_gene: TRBV28

CDR3aa: CASSRLTGANTEAFF
CDR3nt: TGTGCCAGCTCACGCTTGACAGGGGCGAACACTGAAGCTTTCTTT
d_gene: TRBD1
j_gene: TRBJ1-1
abundance: few
v_gene: TRBV18

CDR3aa: CASSESGDTQYF
CDR3nt: TGTGCCAGCAGCGAATCTGGGGATACGCAGTATTTT
d_gene: .
j_gene: TRBJ2-3
abundance: few
v_gene: TRBV7-2

CDR3aa: CASSSMNYEQYF
CDR3nt: TGTGCCAGCAGCTCTATGAACTACGAGCAGTACTTC
d_gene: .
j_gene: TRBJ2-7
abundance: .
v_gene: TRBV13

CDR3aa: CAIRRTSGDYEQYF
CDR3nt: TGTGCCATCCGACGGACTAGCGGGGACTACGAGCAGTACTTC
d_gene: TRBD2
j_gene: TRBJ2-7
abundance: few
v_gene: TRBV10-3

CDR3aa: CASSVGGRRETQYF
CDR3nt: TGTGCCAGCAGCGTAGGTGGTCGTCGCGAGACCCAGTACTTC
d_gene: .
j_gene: TRBJ2-5
abundance: .
v_gene: TRBV9

CDR3aa: CASSVGGLGTDTQYF
CDR3nt: TGTGCCAGCAGCGTAGGAGGACTAGGGACAGATACGCAGTATTTT
d_gene: TRBD2
j_gene: TRBJ2-3
abundance: .
v_gene: TRBV9

CDR3aa: CAISAIPTGAYEQYF
CDR3nt: TGTGCCATCAGTGCAATCCCGACGGGGGCCTACGAGCAGTACTTC
d_gene: .
j_gene: TRBJ2-7
abundance: .
v_gene: TRBV10-3

CDR3aa: CASSLGFGAGRYEQYF
CDR3nt: TGTGCCAGCAGTTTGGGGTTTGGGGCAGGGCGCTACGAGCAGTACTTC
d_gene: .
j_gene: TRBJ2-7
abundance: .
v_gene: TRBV28